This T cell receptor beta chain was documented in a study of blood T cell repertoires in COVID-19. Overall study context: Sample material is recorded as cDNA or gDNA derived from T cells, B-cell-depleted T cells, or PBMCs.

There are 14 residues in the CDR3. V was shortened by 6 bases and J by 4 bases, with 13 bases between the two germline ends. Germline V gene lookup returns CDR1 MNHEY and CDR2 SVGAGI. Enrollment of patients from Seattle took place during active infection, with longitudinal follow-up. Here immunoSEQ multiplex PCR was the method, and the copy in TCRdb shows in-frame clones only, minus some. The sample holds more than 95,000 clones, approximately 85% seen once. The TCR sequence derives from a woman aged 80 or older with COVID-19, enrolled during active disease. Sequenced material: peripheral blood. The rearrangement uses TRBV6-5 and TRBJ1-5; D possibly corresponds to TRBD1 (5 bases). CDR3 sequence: CASRPTEANQPQHF. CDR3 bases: TGTGCCAGCAGACCGACAGAGGCAAATCAGCCCCAGCATTTT.